What follows describes a single T cell receptor (beta chain). Method: immunoSEQ multiplex PCR; TCRdb's copy keeps in-frame clones and lacks some. The table shows about 27,000 clones, with around 70% occurring only once. The time point here: cycle 4 day 1 (C4D1), after five to seven weeks of nivolumab. In every patient, relapse followed autologous stem cell transplantation, while exposure to brentuximab vedotin differed. The data stem from a study of PD-1 blockade in classical Hodgkin lymphoma. The source of this sequence is a human donor with classical Hodgkin lymphoma. The starting material was peripheral blood mononuclear cells (PBMCs), obtained before the fourth cycle of nivolumab.

Written as DNA, the CDR3 is TGTGCCAGCAGTTACCCGGAGACCGGCGCGCCTCGGACCCAGTACTTC. Its translation: CASSYPETGAPRTQYF. The chain is built from TRBV6-5 and TRBJ2-5; D unresolved. Germline CDR1 and CDR2: MNHEY and SVGAGI. Trimming removed 2 bases from V and 7 bases from J, with 20 bases in between. The length of the CDR3 is 16 residues.